The clone carrying this TCR beta chain was seen repeatedly, ten times or more. Antigen specificity is unknown. These data come from a study of spatial heterogeneity in lung cancer. Broader study findings: Counts of expanded intratumoral alpha and beta TCRs tracked tumor mutation counts.

TCRdb recomputed calls from the 5' RACE reads with MiXCR, one row per CDR3 protein. The table records 20,000 or so distinct CDR3 sequences, approximately 8.3% of them present only once. Described time point: sample taken at primary tumor resection. The donor population consisted of about 75 patients with untreated, early-stage non-small cell lung cancer. Material: lung tumor tissue, obtained at surgery. This receptor was obtained from a male donor with early-stage non-small cell lung cancer.

The CDR3 nucleotides are TGCGCCAGCAGCCTGCGGCAGGACCAAGAGACCCAGTACTTC. Encoded protein: CASSLRQDQETQYF. The chain has TRBV5-1 and TRBJ2-5; no clear D. CDR3 length: 14 amino acids. Germline CDR1 reads SGHRS; CDR2 reads YFSETQ. The germline V and J ends were trimmed by 4 bases and 0 bases, with 10 bases remaining between them.